Listed here is a single T cell receptor beta chain. The entry originates in a study of shared clonotypes between healthy human individuals. On the study more broadly: Donors were a couple of women and a few men aged 18 to 49.

Study donors comprised healthy, HIV-negative adults devoid of recent acute infection or vaccination. CD45RA-negative memory and CD45RA+ naive subsets were split from the CD4+ cells. Trimming took 6 bases from V and 2 from J; bases not matched to a gene: 3. This CDR3 spans 15 amino acids. CDR1 and CDR2 from the germline V gene are MDHEN and SYDVKM. Data came from immunoSEQ multiplex PCR; TCRdb stores just in-frame clones and leaves some out. The sample lists roughly 1 million clones, about 75% occurring once. V gene TRBV28 combines with J gene TRBJ2-1; 11 nucleotides line up with TRBD2. The sample taken for sequencing was memory CD4+ T cells sorted from blood. The subset here: CD45RA-negative fraction. This clonotype originated in a man between 18 and 29 years old in good health. The CDR3 spells CASSQLAGAYNEQFF. The CDR3 bases are TGTGCCAGCAGCCAACTAGCGGGGGCCTACAATGAGCAGTTCTTC.